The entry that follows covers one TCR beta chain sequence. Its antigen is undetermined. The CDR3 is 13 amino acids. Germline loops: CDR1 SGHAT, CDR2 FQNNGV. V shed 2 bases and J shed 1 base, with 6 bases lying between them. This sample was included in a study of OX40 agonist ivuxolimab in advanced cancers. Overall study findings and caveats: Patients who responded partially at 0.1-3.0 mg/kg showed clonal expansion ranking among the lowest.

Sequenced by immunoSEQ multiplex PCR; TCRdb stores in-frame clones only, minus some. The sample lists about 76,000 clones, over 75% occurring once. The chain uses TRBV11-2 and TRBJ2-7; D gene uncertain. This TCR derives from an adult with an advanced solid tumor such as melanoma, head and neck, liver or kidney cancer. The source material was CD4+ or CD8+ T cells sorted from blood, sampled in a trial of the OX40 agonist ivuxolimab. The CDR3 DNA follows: TGTGCCAGCAGCTTAAGCCAATCCTACGAGCAGTACTTC. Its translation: CASSLSQSYEQYF. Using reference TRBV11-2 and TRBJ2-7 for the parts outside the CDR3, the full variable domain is EAGVAQSPRYKIIEKRQSVAFWCNPISGHATLYWYQQILGQGPKLLIQFQNNGVVDDSQLPKDRFSAERLKGVDSTLKIQPAKLEDSAVYLCASSLSQSYEQYFGPGTRLTVT.